The 10 T cell receptor beta chains below were found in one sample sequenced in a study of T-cell reconstitution after alpha-beta-depleted transplantation in children. Molecular barcoding with unique molecular identifiers was used for the TCRbeta library. TCRdb reanalysed the PCR reads using MiXCR and keeps one entry per CDR3 protein. Of 150,000 to 250,000 distinct CDR3 sequences in the sample, more than 12% were seen once. Specimen: PBMCs from the stem cell graft donor, collected from the stem cell graft. These receptor sequences come from a human donor who donated a stem cell graft to a child with acute lymphoblastic leukemia.

The chain has TRBV12-3 or TRBV12-4 and TRBJ2-1; 7 bases align to TRBD1. The CDR3 contains 15 residues. With V trimmed by 5 bases and J by 3 bases, 7 bases remained unmatched. The CDR3 coding sequence is TGTGCCAGCAGTCGACGGACAGGCGGCTACAATGAGCAGTTCTTC. It specifies CASSRRTGGYNEQFF.

This clonotype was counted many times. This chain joins TRBV18 and TRBJ2-6; D gene uncertain. CDR3 size: 13 residues. In germline, CDR1 is KGHSH, CDR2 LQKENI. V dropped 5 bases and J dropped 4 bases, with 6 bases sitting between them. CDR3 nucleotide sequence: TGTGCCAGCTCAGGATCGGGGGCCAACGTCCTGACTTTC. It specifies CASSGSGANVLTF.

The chain recombines TRBV20-1 with TRBJ2-1; 10 bases fit TRBD2. The V segment lost 8 bases and the J segment 7 bases; nucleotides outside the gene matches: 8. Germline assignment: CDR1 DFQATT and CDR2 SNEGSKA (reference sequence). The CDR3 sequence is 13 residues long. CDR3 in DNA: TGCAGTACAAGCGGGAGGGCTAAGAATGAGCAGTTCTTC. Translating gives CSTSGRAKNEQFF.

About this clonotype: This may be a read error, as it is one base from a much larger clone. The chain is built from TRBV6-5 and TRBJ2-7; TRBD2 aligns across 10 bases. Germline values: CDR1 MNHEY, CDR2 SVGAGI. V shed 4 bases, J shed 2 bases, and the junction held 8 bases outside the gene matches. The CDR3 length is 16 residues. In nucleotides, the CDR3 is TGTGCCAGCAGTTGCTCAAGAGCGGGAGGGCCCTACGAGCAGTACTTC. Protein: CASSCSRAGGPYEQYF.

This clonotype was detected ten times or more. The chain carries TRBV12-3 or TRBV12-4 and TRBJ1-5; weak D call: TRBD1 (5 bases). The length of the CDR3 is 17 residues. V lost 1 base and J lost 1, with 14 bases in between. The CDR3, as DNA: TGTGCCAGCAGTTTAGGGGGGACGATCTGGAGCAATCAGCCCCAGCATTTT. As protein: CASSLGGTIWSNQPQHF.

The rearrangement joins TRBV5-1 to TRBJ2-1, with 10 positions matching TRBD2. The germline V gene encodes CDR1 SGHRS and CDR2 YFSETQ. The CDR3 extends over 16 amino acids. Trimming at V came to 0 bases and at J to 7 bases, leaving 7 bases not matched to a gene. The CDR3 loop is CASSLDASGSTNEQFF. The CDR3 DNA reads as TGCGCCAGCAGCTTGGATGCTAGCGGGAGTACAAATGAGCAGTTCTTC.

This clonotype was counted at least ten times. The chain couples TRBV5-1 to TRBJ2-1, with D perhaps TRBD2 (5 bases). Trimming removed 0 bases at V and 7 bases at J, with 14 bases between. The germline V gene encodes CDR1 SGHRS and CDR2 YFSETQ. This CDR3 comprises 15 residues. CDR3 in amino acids: CASSLEPSLVNEQFF. The CDR3 DNA reads as TGCGCCAGCAGCTTGGAGCCTAGCTTGGTGAATGAGCAGTTCTTC.

This clonotype was recorded at least ten times. The chain combines TRBV5-1 with TRBJ2-4; possible D gene TRBD2, 5 bases. Looked up from germline, CDR1 is SGHRS and CDR2 is YFSETQ. This CDR3 contains 15 residues. V was clipped by 0 bases and J by 2 bases, with 9 bases between them. The CDR3 DNA follows: TGCGCCAGCAGCTTGGTAGGGAGTCCCAAAAACATTCAGTACTTC. Amino acid sequence: CASSLVGSPKNIQYF. Drawing the rest from reference TRBV5-1 and TRBJ2-4, the complete variable domain is KAGVTQTPRYLIKTRGQQVTLSCSPISGHRSVSWYQQTPGQGLQFLFEYFSETQRNKGNFPGRFSGRQFSNSRSEMNVSTLELGDSALYLCASSLVGSPKNIQYFGAGTRLSVL.

This clonotype came up many times. The chain joins TRBV12-3 or TRBV12-4 to TRBJ1-2, with a weak D call TRBD1 (5 bases). CDR3 length: 14 residues. V was pared by 4 bases and J by 9 bases, with 18 bases between. The CDR3 sequence is CASSSQGLLSSYTF. The CDR3 DNA reads TGTGCCAGCAGTTCCCAGGGACTTCTGTCGAGCTACACCTTC.

This clonotype was found many times. The CDR3 reads CASSPRGPSGRLAFF. The CDR3 nucleotides read TGCGCCAGCAGCCCAAGGGGGCCTTCAGGGCGTTTGGCTTTCTTT. This chain connects TRBV5-1 to TRBJ1-1; TRBD1 agrees at 7 bases. The ends lost 4 bases at V and 11 bases at J; junction bases unmatched: 17. This CDR3 is 15 amino acids long. Germline CDR1 is SGHRS and CDR2 is YFSETQ.